The 22 T cell receptor beta chains below come from one sample, sequenced in a study of blood T cell repertoires in COVID-19. This table comes from immunoSEQ multiplex PCR, and its TCRdb copy is limited to in-frame clones, with some not included. This table holds some 100,000 clones, about 88% found once. The sequenced sample was peripheral blood. The origin of the receptors is a woman of 80 years or more with active COVID-19.

This chain connects TRBV6-5 to TRBJ1-2, with D perhaps TRBD1 (5 bases). Between the trimmed V and J ends, which lost 7 bases and 5 bases, there was a span of 17 bases. The CDR3 has 14 amino acids. Germline V lookup: CDR1 MNHEY, CDR2 SVGAGI. The CDR3 region has the DNA TGTGCCAGCAAAACGCTTGGGGCAGCGTATGGCTACACCTTC. It translates to CASKTLGAAYGYTF.

The rearrangement links TRBV9 to TRBJ2-2; TRBD1 is a possible D gene (6 bases). CDR1 is SGDLS and CDR2 is YYNGEE in the germline V gene. V dropped 2 bases and J dropped 3 bases, with 8 bases sitting between them. The CDR3 loop spans 14 amino acids. CDR3 sequence reads: CASSVDSDTGELFF. The CDR3 nucleotides read TGTGCCAGCAGCGTGGACAGCGACACCGGGGAGCTGTTTTTT. Combining the CDR3 with reference TRBV9 and TRBJ2-2 gives the whole variable domain DSGVTQTPKHLITATGQRVTLRCSPRSGDLSVYWYQQSLDQGLQFLIQYYNGEERAKGNILERFSAQQFPDLHSELNLSSLELGDSALYFCASSVDSDTGELFFGEGSRLTVL.

The gene calls are TRBV29-1 and TRBJ1-2; perhaps TRBD1 as D (6 bases). This CDR3 is 13 amino acids long. The V end was cut by 0 bases, the J end by 6 bases, with 11 bases between. Germline values: CDR1 SQVTM, CDR2 ANQGSEA. CDR3 nucleotide sequence: TGCAGCGTTGAAGAGAGGTCAGGGGATGGCTACACCTTC. Translation gives CSVEERSGDGYTF.

V gene TRBV6-6 combines with J gene TRBJ2-7; possibly TRBD1 for D (5 bases). CDR3 length: 13 amino acids. The germline CDR1 and CDR2 sequences are MNHNY and SVGAGI (reference sequence). V was pared by 2 bases and J by 2 bases, with 7 bases between. The CDR3 coding sequence is TGTGCCAGCAGTTACGACAGCCCCTACGAGCAGTACTTC. Translating gives CASSYDSPYEQYF.

The chain uses TRBV13 and TRBJ2-5, with a possible D match to TRBD2 (7 bases). This CDR3 has 16 residues. CDR1 and CDR2 (germline): PRHDT, FYEKMQ (reference sequence). Trimming shortened V by 5 bases and J by 3 bases, and 19 bases separated the two germline ends. CDR3 residues: CASSPRGSSGKETQYF. The CDR3 region has the DNA TGTGCCAGCAGCCCCAGGGGTTCTAGCGGAAAAGAGACCCAGTACTTC.

The chain combines TRBV7-2 with TRBJ2-3; D is perhaps TRBD1 (5 bases). V shed 3 bases and J shed 0 bases, with 16 bases lying between them. Germline assignment: CDR1 SGHTA and CDR2 FQGNSA. CDR3 length equals 17 residues. This CDR3 is CASSLAGGAASTDTQYF. In DNA form, the CDR3 reads TGTGCCAGCAGCTTGGCAGGTGGGGCGGCTAGCACAGATACGCAGTATTTT.

The V gene is TRBV29-1, the J gene TRBJ2-3; 7 positions match TRBD2. V was pared by 3 bases and J by 1 base, with 4 bases of the junction left unmatched. Germline loops: CDR1 SQVTM, CDR2 ANQGSEA. This CDR3 has 14 residues. The CDR3 bases are TGCAGCGTTGAGCCTAGCGGCCGCACAGATACGCAGTATTTT. Translation gives CSVEPSGRTDTQYF.

The V and J genes are TRBV28 and TRBJ2-1; 8 positions agree with TRBD2. CDR1 and CDR2 (germline): MDHEN, SYDVKM. The junction had 7 bases not matched to a gene; V was cut back by 2 bases and J by 16 bases. The CDR3 is 12 residues long. The CDR3 here is CASSLGGLVPFF. DNA for the CDR3: TGTGCCAGCAGTTTAGGGGGACTAGTCCCCTTCTTC.

The chain carries TRBV7-9 and TRBJ2-1, with D possibly TRBD1 on 5 matching bases. The V end lost 5 bases, the J end lost 9 bases, and 14 bases lay between the germline ends. The CDR3 spans 13 residues. CDR1 SEHNR and CDR2 FQNEAQ come from the germline V gene (reference sequence). CDR3 sequence reads: CASSMAGLAEQFF. CDR3 nucleotides: TGTGCCAGCAGCATGGCAGGGTTAGCTGAGCAGTTCTTC.

The V gene is TRBV30, the J gene TRBJ2-5, with a tentative D call TRBD2 (5 bases). The CDR3 has 11 amino acids. V dropped 1 base and J dropped 8 bases, with 8 bases sitting between them. Germline CDR1 reads GTSNPN; CDR2 reads SVGIG (reference sequence). The CDR3 DNA reads TGTGCCTGGAGTGGCCGGGAAACCCAGTACTTC. Its protein is CAWSGRETQYF.

This clone was counted ten times or more. The chain links TRBV11-2 to TRBJ2-7, with D possibly matching TRBD2 (6 bases). Trimming stripped 6 bases from V and 7 bases from J, with 16 bases between. Germline CDR1 SGHAT, CDR2 FQNNGV. This CDR3 is built from 13 residues. CDR3 sequence (DNA): TGTGCCAGCAGTCAGCGGGTGGCGGGGGAGCAGTACTTC. Its protein product is CASSQRVAGEQYF.

There are many counts of this clone. The genes are TRBV2 and TRBJ2-2; no clear D. Germline-derived CDR1 and CDR2 are SNHLY and FYNNEI. Between the trimmed V and J ends, which lost 8 bases and 6 bases, there was a span of 10 bases. This CDR3 region has 12 residues. CDR3 DNA: TGTGCCAGCGGGTCGGGTTCCGGGGAGCTGTTTTTT. It is translated as CASGSGSGELFF.

The V and J genes are TRBV19 and TRBJ2-5; a possible D gene is TRBD1 (5 bases). V was trimmed by 6 bases and J by 5 bases, leaving 22 bases between them. The CDR3 runs 16 residues. Germline CDR1 reads LNHDA; CDR2 reads SQIVND (reference sequence). CDR3 bases: TGTGCCAGTAGAGGCTGGGGCACTGAGGACGAGGAGACCCAGTACTTC. This sequence encodes CASRGWGTEDEETQYF.

This rearrangement joins TRBV28 to TRBJ2-7, with TRBD2 matching over 10 bases. Germline V gene sequence: CDR1 MDHEN, CDR2 SYDVKM. The length of the CDR3 is 16 residues. Losses at the gene ends were 5 bases for V and 5 bases for J; bases not matched to a gene: 12. The CDR3 is CASSLSLGTSVDEQYF. DNA for the CDR3: TGTGCCAGCAGTCTCTCCCTTGGGACTAGCGTGGACGAGCAGTACTTC.

In its sample, this clone was seen once. The CDR3 region is CASRTDPGGGANVLTF. As DNA, the CDR3 is TGTGCCAGCAGGACCGACCCGGGAGGGGGGGCCAACGTCCTGACTTTC. J is TRBJ2-6 and V is TRBV5-4; 8 nucleotides line up with TRBD2. CDR3 length: 16 amino acids. V was pared by 5 bases and J by 4 bases, with 8 bases of the junction left unmatched. Germline CDR1 and CDR2: SGHNT and YYREEE (reference sequence).

J is TRBJ2-3 and V is TRBV4-2; 8 bases align to TRBD2. Germline values: CDR1 LGHNA, CDR2 YNFKEQ. The CDR3 loop spans 17 amino acids. The ends lost 0 bases at V and 4 bases at J; junction bases unmatched: 9. The CDR3 nucleotides are TGTGCCAGCAGCCAAGATTGGCGCGGGAGGTTTGCAGATACGCAGTATTTT. This encodes CASSQDWRGRFADTQYF.

The V and J genes are TRBV11-2 and TRBJ2-7; 8 bases are a match to TRBD2. Germline CDR1 is SGHAT and CDR2 is FQNNGV. V lost 7 bases, J lost 0 bases, and 5 bases stayed unmatched. The CDR3 has 14 residues. The CDR3 nucleotides are TGTGCCAGCACCGTAGCGGGGAGCTCCTACGAGCAGTACTTC. As protein: CASTVAGSSYEQYF.

This chain connects TRBV14 to TRBJ2-7; D gene unclear. The germline gives CDR1 SGHDN, CDR2 FVKESK. Trimming cost V 4 bases and J 2 bases, with 6 bases left between them. There are 12 residues in the CDR3. DNA of the CDR3: TGTGCCAGCAGCCGTTCTGCCTACGAGCAGTACTTC. It specifies CASSRSAYEQYF. The full variable domain, in which reference TRBV14 and TRBJ2-7 provide the parts outside the CDR3, is EAGVTQFPSHSVIEKGQTVTLRCDPISGHDNLYWYRRVMGKEIKFLLHFVKESKQDESGMPNNRFLAERTGGTYSTLKVQPAELEDSGVYFCASSRSAYEQYFGPGTRLTVT.

V usage is TRBV3-1 (or the pseudogene TRBV3-2) and J usage is TRBJ2-1; the D gene is possibly TRBD2 (6 bases). V lost 0 bases and J lost 16, with 13 bases in between. CDR1 is LGHDT, CDR2 YNNKEL, per germline (reference sequence). The CDR3 spans 12 residues. The CDR3 nucleotides read TGTGCCAGCAGCCAAGATCGGGTAGCGGTCTTCTTC. It specifies CASSQDRVAVFF.

This clone is a singleton in its sample. The chain links TRBV7-2 to TRBJ1-5; D ambiguous. The germline V and J ends were trimmed by 4 bases and 0 bases, with 7 bases remaining between them. The CDR3 extends over 14 amino acids. Germline V gives CDR1 SGHTA, CDR2 FQGNSA. Written as DNA, the CDR3 is TGTGCCAGCAGCTCTTACACTAGCAATCAGCCCCAGCATTTT. Amino acids: CASSSYTSNQPQHF.

J is TRBJ2-5 and V is TRBV6-2 or TRBV6-3; the match to TRBD1 covers 11 bases. The CDR3 sequence is 17 residues long. CDR1 and CDR2 from the germline V gene are MNHEY and SVGEGT. Trimming at V came to 4 bases and at J to 1 base, leaving 8 bases not matched to a gene. In nucleotides, the CDR3 is TGTGCCAGCAGTTTACCGGGACAGGGGGAATTCCAAGAGACCCAGTACTTC. It specifies CASSLPGQGEFQETQYF.

This chain uses TRBV5-3 with TRBJ2-5; D gene uncertain. TRBV5-3 is labeled an ORF, and its function is uncertain. The CDR3 loop spans 14 amino acids. In DNA form, the CDR3 reads TGTGCTTCCACGAGGCTAGATAACTGGTGGACCCAGTACTTC. Its protein is CASTRLDNWWTQYF.